Listed here are 30 T cell receptor beta chains from one sample, sequenced in a study of T cell repertoires in cytomegalovirus infection. MiXCR, run by TCRdb on the reads, gives a single entry per CDR3 protein. Found here are about 890,000 distinct CDR3 sequences, around 32% of them singletons; the top ten hold around 15%. Their antigens are not known. This specimen consisted of cultured CD8+ T cells from PBMCs, obtained from culture after CMV antigen stimulation. The receptors shown here come from a human donor in good health (CMV status not recorded). Some clones in this sample may be carry-over from other donors' samples.

J is TRBJ2-1 and V is TRBV19; TRBD1 agrees at 10 bases. J was trimmed by 6 bases and V by 7 bases; bases with no gene match: 9. The CDR3 runs 15 residues. CDR1 is LNHDA and CDR2 is SQIVND in the germline V gene (reference sequence). CDR3 amino acids: CASNPGQGKTNEQFF. The CDR3 bases are TGTGCCAGTAATCCGGGACAGGGGAAGACCAATGAGCAGTTCTTC.

The chain employs TRBV28 and TRBJ2-1; 9 positions agree with TRBD1. CDR1 MDHEN and CDR2 SYDVKM come from the germline V gene. Trimming took 6 bases from V and 7 from J; bases not matched to a gene: 10. This CDR3 has 15 amino acids. The CDR3 here is CASRDPGTGSNEQFF. CDR3 bases: TGTGCCAGCAGGGACCCCGGGACAGGGTCTAATGAGCAGTTCTTC.

This clonotype was seen many times. J is TRBJ1-5 and V is TRBV12-3 or TRBV12-4; D is uncertain. The CDR3 extends over 15 amino acids. V lost 1 base and J 2 bases, leaving 9 bases between the germline ends. This CDR3 reads CASSLGQFGNQPQHF. DNA for the CDR3: TGTGCCAGCAGTTTAGGGCAGTTTGGCAATCAGCCCCAGCATTTT.

The chain recombines TRBV5-1 with TRBJ2-1, with 10 bases fitting TRBD1. This CDR3 comprises 15 residues. CDR1 SGHRS and CDR2 YFSETQ come from the germline V gene. J gave up 5 bases and V 2 bases, and 4 bases lay outside the gene matches. As DNA, the CDR3 is TGCGCCAGCAGCTTAACCGGGACAGGGGACAATGAGCAGTTCTTC. Encoded protein: CASSLTGTGDNEQFF.

This clonotype was seen repeatedly, ten times or more. The chain recombines TRBV7-8 with TRBJ1-5, with D possibly being TRBD1 (6 bases). Trimming took off 5 bases at V and 2 bases at J, with 10 bases between the two ends. CDR1 and CDR2 (germline): SGHVS, FQNEAQ. The CDR3 is 14 amino acids. The CDR3 nucleotides read TGTGCCAGCAGCCGGACAGAAGGCAATCAGCCCCAGCATTTT. This gives the protein CASSRTEGNQPQHF.

The rearrangement links TRBV19 to TRBJ2-1; 13 bases line up with TRBD2. Germline V gene lookup returns CDR1 LNHDA and CDR2 SQIVND (reference sequence). J was trimmed by 5 bases and V by 4 bases; bases with no gene match: 8. The CDR3 is 17 residues long. This chain's CDR3 is CASSTPGLAGSHNEQFF. The CDR3 nucleotides are TGTGCCAGTAGTACCCCGGGACTAGCGGGGAGTCACAATGAGCAGTTCTTC.

Comment on this clonotype: Mismatch with germline at one junction end may stem from a read error. The V and J genes are TRBV7-7 and TRBJ2-5, with 11 bases fitting TRBD2. This CDR3 is 15 amino acids long. Germline CDR1 reads SSHAT; CDR2 reads FNYEAQ (reference sequence). CDR3 amino acids: CASSWSASGGETQYF. The CDR3 nucleotides are TGTGCTAGCAGCTGGAGCGCTAGCGGGGGGGAGACCCAGTACTTC.

The genes are TRBV20-1 and TRBJ2-1, with unresolved D. CDR1 is DFQATT, CDR2 SNEGSKA, per germline (reference sequence). The germline V and J ends were trimmed by 5 bases and 8 bases, with 22 bases remaining between them. This CDR3 region has 15 residues. CDR3 amino acids: CSAGAPNAPVDEQFF. CDR3 bases: TGCAGTGCTGGAGCGCCAAACGCCCCGGTGGATGAGCAGTTCTTC.

This clonotype has only a few counts. This chain joins TRBV2 and TRBJ1-1; 8 bases are a match to TRBD1. Germline values: CDR1 SNHLY, CDR2 FYNNEI. The V segment lost 10 bases and the J segment 1 base; nucleotides outside the gene matches: 8. CDR3 size: 14 residues. Here the CDR3 reads CATPDRATNTEAFF. The CDR3 bases are TGTGCCACCCCGGACAGGGCTACGAACACTGAAGCTTTCTTT.

The chain carries TRBV7-6 and TRBJ2-3, with D possibly being TRBD1 (6 bases). The CDR3 length is 14 residues. Trimming took off 7 bases at V and 2 bases at J, with 13 bases between the two ends. CDR1 and CDR2 from the germline V gene are SGHVS and FNYEAQ. The CDR3 coding sequence is TGTGCCAGCACCCAAACAGGGCCCACAGATACGCAGTATTTT. It translates to CASTQTGPTDTQYF.

The chain joins TRBV6-4 to TRBJ1-2, with D uncertain. In germline, CDR1 is MRHNA, CDR2 SNTAGT. The CDR3 is 13 amino acids. CDR3 region: CVPLSRVCMSYTF. The CDR3 nucleotides read TGTGTCCCGTTGTCTCGGGTCTGCATGAGCTACACCTTC.

This clonotype was seen a handful of times. The chain carries TRBV6-5 and TRBJ2-3; D is uncertain. There are 13 residues in the CDR3. V was trimmed by 2 bases and J by 2 bases, leaving 5 bases between them. Looked up from germline, CDR1 is MNHEY and CDR2 is SVGAGI. Here the CDR3 DNA reads TGTGCCAGCAGTTACACCCTCACAGATACGCAGTATTTT. Protein sequence: CASSYTLTDTQYF.

V is TRBV24-1 and J is TRBJ1-2; D might be TRBD1 (5 bases). CDR3 length equals 13 residues. Germline V gene sequence: CDR1 KGHDR, CDR2 SFDVKD. The V and J ends lost 7 bases and 8 bases respectively, with 16 bases between them. CDR3 region: CATSGQGDLGYTF. The CDR3 DNA follows: TGTGCCACCAGCGGGCAAGGGGATCTAGGCTACACCTTC.

This rearrangement joins TRBV7-8 to TRBJ2-6; TRBD2 agrees at 11 bases. CDR3 length: 18 residues. Germline V gene lookup returns CDR1 SGHVS and CDR2 FQNEAQ. V lost 5 bases, J lost 0 bases, and 6 bases stayed unmatched. The CDR3 DNA follows: TGTGCCAGCAGCATGCTAGCGGGGGGTATCTCTGGGGCCAACGTCCTGACTTTC. Its protein is CASSMLAGGISGANVLTF.

This clonotype was seen a handful of times. The rearrangement uses TRBV7-2 and TRBJ2-1; TRBD1 aligns across 9 bases. With 3 bases clipped from V and 3 bases from J, the junction kept 6 bases outside the gene matches. Germline assignment: CDR1 SGHTA and CDR2 FQGNSA. The CDR3 is 16 amino acids. This CDR3 is CASSLNRGLDYNEQFF. CDR3 DNA sequence: TGTGCCAGCAGCTTGAACAGGGGGCTGGACTACAATGAGCAGTTCTTC.

Notes on this clonotype: One end of the junction fails to match germline, which may point to a read error. Here the CDR3 reads CANSLPGQNSPLHF. The CDR3 DNA is TGTGCCAACAGCTTACCGGGACAGAATTCACCCCTCCACTTT. J is TRBJ1-6 and V is TRBV7-4; 7 bases agree with TRBD1. The CDR3 is 14 amino acids. Germline V lookup: CDR1 SGHVT, CDR2 SQSDAQ.

In nucleotides, the CDR3 is TGTGCCACCAGTGCCCTACGGGTAACCTACGAGCAGTACGTC. It translates to CATSALRVTYEQYV. The chain is built from TRBV24-1 and TRBJ2-7; D gene uncertain. Trimming left V 5 bases short and J 2 bases short, with 12 bases between. The CDR3 runs 14 residues. Germline V gene lookup returns CDR1 KGHDR and CDR2 SFDVKD.

This clonotype occurred many times. The J gene is TRBJ2-2, the V gene TRBV7-8; D ambiguous. Germline CDR1 is SGHVS and CDR2 is FQNEAQ. The CDR3 covers 14 residues. Trimming left V 9 bases short and J 0 bases short, with 11 bases between. For the CDR3, the DNA is TGTGCCAGTAGTTCGAGCGCGAACACCGGGGAGCTGTTTTTT. Protein: CASSSSANTGELFF.

This clonotype has just one count. This chain uses TRBV9 with TRBJ1-1; a possible D gene is TRBD1 (6 bases). This CDR3 contains 14 residues. The germline CDR1 and CDR2 sequences are SGDLS and YYNGEE. V gave up 0 bases and J gave up 1 base, with 7 bases separating them. The CDR3 coding sequence is TGTGCCAGCAGCGTAGAAGGGGGGAACACTGAAGCTTTCTTT. Encoded protein: CASSVEGGNTEAFF.

The chain links TRBV7-2 to TRBJ2-3; 7 bases agree with TRBD1. CDR1 SGHTA and CDR2 FQGNSA come from the germline V gene. The junction had 4 bases not matched to a gene; V was cut back by 4 bases and J by 0 bases. This CDR3 is built from 15 residues. CDR3 DNA sequence: TGTGCCAGCAGCTCAGGGGACAGTAGCACAGATACGCAGTATTTT. Translating gives CASSSGDSSTDTQYF.

This chain uses TRBV27 with TRBJ2-1, with D unresolved. Deletions cut 5 bases from V and 6 bases from J, with 20 bases between. CDR3 length equals 16 residues. CDR1 and CDR2 from the germline V gene are MNHEY and SMNVEV (reference sequence). CDR3 protein: CASSLSDPLPLNEQFF. CDR3 nucleotides: TGTGCCAGCAGTCTGTCGGACCCCCTCCCACTCAATGAGCAGTTCTTC.

The chain links TRBV12-3 or TRBV12-4 to TRBJ2-7; 14 nucleotides agree with TRBD2. After removal of 6 bases from V and 7 bases from J, the junction contained 5 bases not matched to a gene. The CDR3 totals 14 residues. DNA for the CDR3: TGTGCCAGCAGCTCCGGGACTAGCGGGAGAGAGCAGTACGTC. Protein sequence: CASSSGTSGREQYV.

This sequence joins TRBV4-1 and TRBJ2-1; D perhaps matches TRBD2 (5 bases). Trimming shortened V by 7 bases and J by 7 bases, and 17 bases separated the two germline ends. The CDR3 is 14 residues long. Per the germline V gene, CDR1 is MGHRA and CDR2 is YSYEKL. For the CDR3, the DNA is TGCGCCAGCACCCTACTGGACTCGGGGAATGAGCAGTTCTTC. Protein product: CASTLLDSGNEQFF.

In this sample, this clonotype turned up a few times. The V gene is TRBV6-2 or TRBV6-3, the J gene TRBJ2-6, with no clear D. Germline V gene sequence: CDR1 MNHEY, CDR2 SVGEGT. This CDR3 has 16 amino acids. Trimming cost V 0 bases and J 4 bases, with 10 bases left between them. CDR3 nucleotides: TGTGCCAGCAGTTACTCGTTCGGCCCCGGGGCCAACGTCCTGACTTTC. It is translated as CASSYSFGPGANVLTF.

Points on this clonotype: This sequence may be a read error, since a much larger clone differs from it by one base. This chain connects TRBV4-2 to TRBJ1-1; no clear D. CDR1 is LGHNA and CDR2 is YNFKEQ in the germline V gene. V lost 4 bases and J lost 0, with 9 bases in between. The CDR3 loop spans 14 amino acids. CDR3 sequence reads: CASSRKGMNTEAFF. CDR3 nucleotide sequence: TGTGCCAGCAGCCGGAAAGGGATGAACACTGAAGCTTTCTTT.

This clonotype was picked up a small number of times. This chain uses TRBV27 with TRBJ2-3; D call uncertain. The germline V gene encodes CDR1 MNHEY and CDR2 SMNVEV (reference sequence). The CDR3 has 15 amino acids. V was clipped by 4 bases and J by 2 bases, with 13 bases between them. CDR3 nucleotides: TGTGCCAGCAGTTCTCTGACAATATCCACAGATACGCAGTATTTT. Encoded protein: CASSSLTISTDTQYF.

This clonotype was counted only a few times. The chain recombines TRBV6-5 with TRBJ1-5; D remains ambiguous. The CDR3 is 15 amino acids. The V gene lost 0 bases and the J gene lost 0 bases, with 6 bases spanning the gap. The germline V gene encodes CDR1 MNHEY and CDR2 SVGAGI. The CDR3 DNA reads TGTGCCAGCAGTTACTCCGGCACTAGCAATCAGCCCCAGCATTTT. This gives the protein CASSYSGTSNQPQHF.

This clonotype was detected a few times. The chain has TRBV6-5 and TRBJ2-3; no reliable D call. The CDR3 length is 14 residues. Per the germline V gene, CDR1 is MNHEY and CDR2 is SVGAGI. The V end was cut by 0 bases, the J end by 6 bases, with 10 bases between. This CDR3 reads CASSYSSTFDTQYF. In nucleotides, the CDR3 is TGTGCCAGCAGTTACTCGTCGACTTTCGATACGCAGTATTTT.

This clonotype was picked up a small number of times. The chain employs TRBV7-9 and TRBJ2-3; D remains unclear. V lost 7 bases and J lost 4, with 12 bases in between. Looked up from germline, CDR1 is SEHNR and CDR2 is FQNEAQ (reference sequence). This CDR3 contains 13 residues. CDR3 residues: CASMKVNADTQYF. The CDR3 DNA reads as TGTGCCAGCATGAAAGTGAACGCAGATACGCAGTATTTT.

There are a few counts of this clonotype. The rearrangement joins TRBV7-8 to TRBJ2-3, with D possibly TRBD1 on 7 matching bases. Germline V CDR1 and CDR2: SGHVS, FQNEAQ. The CDR3 is made up of 16 amino acids. V was trimmed by 9 bases and J by 6 bases, leaving 25 bases between them. The CDR3 DNA is TGTGCCAGTAGACTTCCCGGGAGACAGGGCGGCGATACGCAGTATTTT. This codes for CASRLPGRQGGDTQYF.